This T cell receptor (beta chain) came from a study of tissue T cells after allogeneic stem cell transplantation. Study-wide results and caveats: Blood and spleen captured only part of the tissue TCR repertoire. Some tissue clones might be persisting host cells; their alloreactivity or antigen specificity was not determined. TCR repertoires tracked anatomic similarity, regardless of disease or transplant status.

Sequencing of TCRbeta CDR3 at survey depth gave sequences and template counts. Sequencing was performed with immunoSEQ multiplex PCR; in TCRdb, only in-frame clones are kept and a portion is missing. The table lists thousands of clones, around 32% of them singletons. The V gene lost 0 bases and the J gene lost 0 bases, with 4 bases spanning the gap. This CDR3 is 14 amino acids long. Germline V lookup: CDR1 LGHNA, CDR2 YNLKQL (reference sequence). With respect to this clone: Its target is unknown. The gene symbols are mouse symbols. The read finishes 1 residue shy of the CDR3 end, and the germline J gene is used to complete it.

The sample's time point: mouse harvest day 14 after allogeneic transplant. The graft held 10^6 splenic CD5+ T cells and 10^7 T-cell-depleted bone marrow cells. This rearrangement joins TRBV5 to TRBJ2-4; D is unresolved. Input material: skin. This clonotype was sampled from a female BALB/c mouse given C57BL/6 T cells with graft-versus-host disease after an allogeneic hematopoietic cell transplant. Partial CDR3 DNA: TGTGCCAGCAGCCAAGAGAATAGTCAAAACACCTTGTAC. It yields the protein CASSQENSQNTLY. The CDR3 as a whole reads CASSQENSQNTLYF.